This T cell receptor (beta chain) was identified during a study of T cells in Graves' hyperthyroidism and ophthalmopathy. From RNA transcripts, TCR beta CDR3 regions were amplified. With the HTBI primer set, the TCR CDR3 went through a first round of RT-PCR. TCRdb re-analysed the multiplex PCR reads in MiXCR, keeping a single row per CDR3 protein. The sample records around 450,000 distinct CDR3 sequences, approximately 14% being singletons. The study's findings and limits: The model forecast ophthalmopathy, anticipating it by a median roughly 6.5 months before onset.

CDR1 and CDR2 from the germline V gene are LNHDA and SQIVND (reference sequence). The CDR3 has 14 residues. Trimming removed 1 base at V and 2 bases at J, with 9 bases between. In this sample, this clonotype turned up a few times. Its antigen remains unknown. The sequence derives from a woman aged 18-30 years with Graves' hyperthyroidism. The source material was blood. The chain links TRBV19 to TRBJ2-7; weak D call: TRBD2 (5 bases). CDR3 residues: CASSIGTGTYEQYF. The DNA for the CDR3 is TGTGCCAGTAGTATAGGGACCGGGACCTACGAGCAGTACTTC.